This TCR beta chain stems from a study of blood T cell repertoires in COVID-19. For the study at large: Specimens from acute and convalescent COVID-19 originated in the United States, Italy and Spain. Nucleic acid was either cDNA or gDNA, and it came from T cells, B-cell-depleted T cells, or PBMCs.

In the original workflow: Reference gene primer amplification gave estimated nucleated cell counts. Profiling relied on immunoSEQ multiplex PCR, and the TCRdb table lists in-frame clones only, not all of them. From that table come the V and J calls and clone size; the DNA was used to work out D and trimming. The sample lists hundreds of thousands of clones; approximately 88% were seen once. Looked up from germline, CDR1 is GTSNPN and CDR2 is SVGIG (reference sequence). V lost 3 bases, J lost 0 bases, and 2 bases stayed unmatched. The CDR3 covers 14 residues. The rearrangement uses TRBV30 and TRBJ1-3; 7 bases are a match to TRBD1. The receptor comes from a woman in her forties or fifties with active or convalescent COVID-19. Sequenced material: peripheral blood. The CDR3 sequence is CAWRQGSSGNTIYF. For the CDR3, the DNA is TGTGCCTGGAGACAGGGGTCCTCTGGAAACACCATATATTTT.